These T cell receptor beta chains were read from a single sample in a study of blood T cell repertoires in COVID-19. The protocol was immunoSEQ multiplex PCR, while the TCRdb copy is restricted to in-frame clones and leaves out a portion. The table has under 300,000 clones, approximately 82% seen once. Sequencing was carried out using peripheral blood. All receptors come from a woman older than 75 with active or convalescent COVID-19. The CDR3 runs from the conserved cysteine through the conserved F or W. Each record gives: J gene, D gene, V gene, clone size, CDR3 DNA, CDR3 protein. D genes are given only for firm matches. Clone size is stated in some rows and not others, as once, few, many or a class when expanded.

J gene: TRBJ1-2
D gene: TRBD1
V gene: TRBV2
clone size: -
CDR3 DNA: TGTGCCAGCAGCGAGACAGGGTCCTATGGCTACACCTTC
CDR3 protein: CASSETGSYGYTF

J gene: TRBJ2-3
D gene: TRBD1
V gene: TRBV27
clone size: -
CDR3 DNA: TGTGCCAGCAGTTTAACGGGGACAGGGCCTAGAGGTACGCAGTATTTT
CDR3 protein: CASSLTGTGPRGTQYF

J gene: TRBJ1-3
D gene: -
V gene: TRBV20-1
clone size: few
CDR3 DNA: TGCAGTGCTAGTGGTGCGAGCTCTGGAAACACCATATATTTT
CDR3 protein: CSASGASSGNTIYF

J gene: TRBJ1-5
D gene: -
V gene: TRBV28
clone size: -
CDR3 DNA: TGTGCCAGCAGCCCCCCCATTAGCAATCAGCCCCAGCATTTT
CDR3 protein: CASSPPISNQPQHF

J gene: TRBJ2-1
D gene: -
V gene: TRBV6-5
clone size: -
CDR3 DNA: TGTGCCAGCAGTTACTCGGGCAGCTCCTACAATGAGCAGTTCTTC
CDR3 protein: CASSYSGSSYNEQFF

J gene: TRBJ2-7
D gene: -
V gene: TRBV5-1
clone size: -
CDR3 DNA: TGCGCCAGCAGCTTGGGGACAGCCTCCTACGAGCAGTACTTC
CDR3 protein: CASSLGTASYEQYF

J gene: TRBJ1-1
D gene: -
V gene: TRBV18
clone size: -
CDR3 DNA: TGTGCCAGCTCACCAATGGGGGGGACTGAAGCTTTCTTT
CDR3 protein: CASSPMGGTEAFF

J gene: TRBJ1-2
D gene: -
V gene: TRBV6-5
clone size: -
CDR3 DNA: TGTGCCAGCACTAATAACAGGGATAACTATGGCTACACCTTC
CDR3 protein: CASTNNRDNYGYTF

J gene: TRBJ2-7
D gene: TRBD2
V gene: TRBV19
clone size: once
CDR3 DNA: TGTGCCAGTAGTCCGGGACTAGCGAGGTACGAGCAGTACTTC
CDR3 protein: CASSPGLARYEQYF

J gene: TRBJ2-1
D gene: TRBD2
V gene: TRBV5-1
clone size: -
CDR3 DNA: TGCGCCAGCAGCCCCGGGACTAGCGGTTACAATGAGCAGTTCTTC
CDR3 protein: CASSPGTSGYNEQFF

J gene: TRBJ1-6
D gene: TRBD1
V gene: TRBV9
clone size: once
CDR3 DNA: TGTGCCAGCAGCGTAGAATCCGGGACAGGCAATAATTCACCCCTCCACTTT
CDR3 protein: CASSVESGTGNNSPLHF

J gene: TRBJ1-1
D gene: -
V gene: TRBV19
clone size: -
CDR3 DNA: TGTGCCAGTAGTGCGGACTGGACGGCTGAAGCTTTCTTT
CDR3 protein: CASSADWTAEAFF

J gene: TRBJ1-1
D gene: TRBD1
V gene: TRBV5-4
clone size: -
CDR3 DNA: TGTGCCAGCAGCTTTAAAGGACAGGGAGTGACTTTCTTT
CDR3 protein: CASSFKGQGVTFF

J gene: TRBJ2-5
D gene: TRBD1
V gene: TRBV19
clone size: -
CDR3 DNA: TGTGCCAGTAAGGGGGCAGACCAAGAGACCCAGTACTTC
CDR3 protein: CASKGADQETQYF

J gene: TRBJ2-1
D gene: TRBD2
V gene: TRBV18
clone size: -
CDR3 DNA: TGTGCCAGCCAAGGGCTAGCGGGAAGTTACAATGAGCAGTTCTTC
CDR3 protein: CASQGLAGSYNEQFF

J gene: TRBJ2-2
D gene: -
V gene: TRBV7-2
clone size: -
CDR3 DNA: TGTGCCAGCAGCTTGGTCTTTAGTGACACCGGGGAGCTGTTTTTT
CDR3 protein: CASSLVFSDTGELFF

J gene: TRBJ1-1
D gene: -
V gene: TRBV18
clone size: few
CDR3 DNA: TGTGCCAGCTCACCTTCGGGGACACCTACGATGAACACTGAAGCTTTCTTT
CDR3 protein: CASSPSGTPTMNTEAFF